The rows below give T cell receptor beta chains drawn from one sample of a study of read filtering for tumor transcriptome and immune sequencing. TCRdb redid the calling of the reads with MiXCR, one entry per CDR3 protein. Here the sample spans roughly 130,000 distinct CDR3 sequences, approximately 13% being singletons. The material sequenced was a population of CD138-negative cells sorted from bone marrow. Receptors originate from a donor at least 40 years old with multiple myeloma. Both conserved end residues are part of each CDR3. The D gene is left open where the match is weak. Size is stated for part of the rows, as once, few or many counts, or as a class when the clone is expanded.

length: 14
D: -
size: many
V: TRBV7-9
J: TRBJ2-7
DNA: TGTGCCAGCAGCTTAGGCGGGGACTCCTACGAGCAGTACTTC
CDR3: CASSLGGDSYEQYF

length: 15
D: -
size: many
V: TRBV5-1
J: TRBJ2-7
DNA: TGCGCCAGCAGCTTGGGGACAGTATATACCTACGAGCAGTACTTC
CDR3: CASSLGTVYTYEQYF

length: 15
D: TRBD1
size: many
V: TRBV7-9
J: TRBJ2-1
DNA: TGTGCCAGCAGCTCCCGACAGGGGATTAATTATGAGCAGTTCTTC
CDR3: CASSSRQGINYEQFF

length: 16
D: TRBD2
size: many
V: TRBV2
J: TRBJ2-7
DNA: TGTGCCAGCAGTGCCGGGACTAGCCCCCTAAACTACGAGCAGTACTTC
CDR3: CASSAGTSPLNYEQYF

length: 14
D: TRBD2
size: many
V: TRBV20-1
J: TRBJ2-1
DNA: TGCAGTGCCCCTGGTCGGACTAGCGACAATGAGCAGTTCTTC
CDR3: CSAPGRTSDNEQFF

length: 14
D: -
size: many
V: TRBV19
J: TRBJ2-1
DNA: TGTGCCAGTAGTAACACCATCTCCTACAATGAGCAGTTCTTC
CDR3: CASSNTISYNEQFF

length: 16
D: TRBD1
size: many
V: TRBV9
J: TRBJ2-5
DNA: TGTGCCAGCAGCGTCGGAGGTACAGGGGAAGGGGAGACCCAGTACTTC
CDR3: CASSVGGTGEGETQYF

length: 13
D: -
size: few
V: TRBV30
J: TRBJ2-7
DNA: TGTGCCTGGAGTGGGGGTGCGGGTTACGAGCAGTACTTC
CDR3: CAWSGGAGYEQYF

length: 15
D: TRBD1
size: few
V: TRBV5-6
J: TRBJ1-5
DNA: TGTGCCAGCAGCTTGGTGGGACAGTTAGATCAGCCCCAGCATTTT
CDR3: CASSLVGQLDQPQHF

length: 15
D: TRBD2
size: many
V: TRBV12-3/TRBV12-4
J: TRBJ2-1
DNA: TGTGCCAGCAGTCAGATAGCGGGAGGTCACAATGAGCAGTTCTTC
CDR3: CASSQIAGGHNEQFF

length: 15
D: -
size: -
V: TRBV4-2
J: TRBJ2-4
DNA: TGTGCCAGCAGCCCTTCCCCCGGGGCCGGAGACATTCAGTACTTC
CDR3: CASSPSPGAGDIQYF

length: 15
D: -
size: -
V: TRBV3-1
J: TRBJ2-1
DNA: TGTGCCAGCAGCCTCTGGACAGAGGTTTACAATGAGCAGTTTTTC
CDR3: CASSLWTEVYNEQFF

length: 13
D: -
size: many
V: TRBV7-2
J: TRBJ2-1
DNA: TGTGCCAGCAGCGTAGACAGGCTGAATGAGCAGTTCTTC
CDR3: CASSVDRLNEQFF

length: 11
D: -
size: medium-sized
V: TRBV12-3/TRBV12-4
J: TRBJ2-1
DNA: TGTGCCAGCACCCTAGGACATGAGCAGTTCTTC
CDR3: CASTLGHEQFF

length: 14
D: TRBD1
size: many
V: TRBV29-1
J: TRBJ2-3
DNA: TGCAGCGTTGGGCAGGGGGCCGGCACAGATACGCAGTATTTT
CDR3: CSVGQGAGTDTQYF

length: 12
D: -
size: many
V: TRBV3-1
J: TRBJ1-1
DNA: TGTGCCAGCAGCCATGCGAACACTGAAGCTTTCTTT
CDR3: CASSHANTEAFF

length: 16
D: -
size: many
V: TRBV24-1
J: TRBJ1-2
DNA: TGTGCCACCAGTGATTCAGCCGTGACAGTGAACTATGGCTACACCTTC
CDR3: CATSDSAVTVNYGYTF

length: 14
D: TRBD1
size: many
V: TRBV7-2
J: TRBJ2-1
DNA: TGTGCCAGCAGCTTCCGGACAGGGATTGATGAGCAGTTCTTC
CDR3: CASSFRTGIDEQFF

length: 15
D: -
size: many
V: TRBV3-1
J: TRBJ2-5
DNA: TGTGCCAGCAGCCAACGGCTAGCGTTACAAGAGACCCAGTACTTC
CDR3: CASSQRLALQETQYF

length: 17
D: TRBD2
size: few
V: TRBV7-6
J: TRBJ2-1
DNA: TGTGCCAGCAGCTTAGCCGGATATCTAGCGGGGACCAATGAGCAGTTCTTC
CDR3: CASSLAGYLAGTNEQFF

length: 14
D: -
size: few
V: TRBV9
J: TRBJ1-1
DNA: TGTGCCAGCAGCGTCCGGCACCAGAACACTGAAGCTTTCTTT
CDR3: CASSVRHQNTEAFF

length: 16
D: -
size: few
V: TRBV7-2
J: TRBJ1-1
DNA: TGTGCCAGCAGCCTAGTCGGCAGCAGCCAAATTGGGGCCCTACACTTT
CDR3: CASSLVGSSQIGALHF

length: 14
D: -
size: many
V: TRBV9
J: TRBJ2-5
DNA: TGTGCCAGCAGCCCAGGAGGAGGGCAAGAGACCCAGTACTTC
CDR3: CASSPGGGQETQYF

length: 17
D: TRBD2
size: many
V: TRBV14
J: TRBJ2-5
DNA: TGTGCCAGCAGCGCCCGGGATAGCGGGAGGTCGAGAGAGACCCAGTACTTC
CDR3: CASSARDSGRSRETQYF

length: 11
D: -
size: many
V: TRBV6-6
J: TRBJ2-5
DNA: TGTGCCAGCAGTCAAAGACTAGCCCAGTACTTC
CDR3: CASSQRLAQYF

length: 15
D: -
size: many
V: TRBV9
J: TRBJ2-2
DNA: TGTGCCAGCAGCGTAGTGGCTACAAACACCGGGGAGCTGTTTTTT
CDR3: CASSVVATNTGELFF

length: 17
D: TRBD2
size: -
V: TRBV4-1
J: TRBJ2-3
DNA: TGCGCCAGCACCCGACTAGCGGGGGGGCCTAGCACAGATACGCAGTATTTT
CDR3: CASTRLAGGPSTDTQYF

length: 14
D: -
size: many
V: TRBV18
J: TRBJ1-5
DNA: TGTGCCAGCTCACCCAGGGAGGGCAATCAGCCCCAGCATTTT
CDR3: CASSPREGNQPQHF

length: 15
D: TRBD1
size: many
V: TRBV5-1
J: TRBJ1-1
DNA: TGCGCCAGCAGCCAACAGGGACAGGGGGATGGGGAAGCTTTCTTT
CDR3: CASSQQGQGDGEAFF

length: 13
D: -
size: many
V: TRBV11-2
J: TRBJ2-1
DNA: TGTGCCAGCAGAAGCCGAAACTACAATGAGCAGTTCTTC
CDR3: CASRSRNYNEQFF

length: 13
D: -
size: many
V: TRBV29-1
J: TRBJ2-7
DNA: TGCAGCGTTGCTTCCTCCCGGCCCTACGAGCAGTACTTC
CDR3: CSVASSRPYEQYF

length: 14
D: TRBD1
size: -
V: TRBV18
J: TRBJ2-1
DNA: TGTGCCAGCTCCCGGGACAGGGTTCAGAATGAGCAGTTCTTC
CDR3: CASSRDRVQNEQFF

length: 15
D: TRBD2
size: -
V: TRBV7-8
J: TRBJ2-3
DNA: TGTGCCAGCAGCTTAGGGGGGGGAGGTTACGATACGCAGTATTTT
CDR3: CASSLGGGGYDTQYF

length: 17
D: TRBD1
size: many
V: TRBV4-2
J: TRBJ2-6
DNA: TGTGCCAGCAGCCTTCGGACAGGGGGCTCTGGGGCCAACGTCCTGACTTTC
CDR3: CASSLRTGGSGANVLTF

length: 12
D: -
size: -
V: TRBV28
J: TRBJ2-5
DNA: TGTGCCAGCAGTTTGAAGGGGGAGACTCAGTACTTC
CDR3: CASSLKGETQYF

length: 13
D: -
size: -
V: TRBV3-1
J: TRBJ2-5
DNA: TGTGCCAGCAGCCAACAGAACCAAGAGACCCAGTACTTC
CDR3: CASSQQNQETQYF